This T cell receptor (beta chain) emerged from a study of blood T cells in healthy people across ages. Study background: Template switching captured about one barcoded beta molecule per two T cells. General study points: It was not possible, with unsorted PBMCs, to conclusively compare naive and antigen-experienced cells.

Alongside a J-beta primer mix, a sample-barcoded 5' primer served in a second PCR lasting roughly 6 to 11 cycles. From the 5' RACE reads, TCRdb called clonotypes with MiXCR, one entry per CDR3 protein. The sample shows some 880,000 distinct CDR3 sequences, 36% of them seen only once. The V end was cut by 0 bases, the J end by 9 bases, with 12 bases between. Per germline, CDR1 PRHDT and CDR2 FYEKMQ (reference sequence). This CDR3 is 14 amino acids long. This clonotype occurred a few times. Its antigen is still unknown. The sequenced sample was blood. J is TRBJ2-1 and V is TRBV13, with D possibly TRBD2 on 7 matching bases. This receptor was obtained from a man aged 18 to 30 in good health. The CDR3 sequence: CASSLGGGLGEQFF. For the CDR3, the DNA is TGTGCCAGCAGCTTAGGCGGGGGGCTTGGTGAGCAGTTCTTC.